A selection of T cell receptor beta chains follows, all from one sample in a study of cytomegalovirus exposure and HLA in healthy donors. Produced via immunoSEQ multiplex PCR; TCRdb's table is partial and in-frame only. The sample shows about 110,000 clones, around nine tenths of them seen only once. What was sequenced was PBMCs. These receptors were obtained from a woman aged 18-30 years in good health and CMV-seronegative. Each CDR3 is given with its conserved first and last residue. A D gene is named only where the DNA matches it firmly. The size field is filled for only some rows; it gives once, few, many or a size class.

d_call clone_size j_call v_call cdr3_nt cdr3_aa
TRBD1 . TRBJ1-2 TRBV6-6 TGTGCCAGCAGTTCCCTTAAGGACAGGGGTGAAGGCTACACCTTC CASSSLKDRGEGYTF
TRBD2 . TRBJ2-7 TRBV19 TGTGCCACGCGTCCTCTGGGGGGAGGGCTCTACGAGCAGTACTTC CATRPLGGGLYEQYF
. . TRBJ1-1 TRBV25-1 TGTGCCAGCAGTGAATCGGTAGCGGGATTCACTGAAGCTTTCTTT CASSESVAGFTEAFF
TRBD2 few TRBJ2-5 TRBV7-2 TGTGCCAGCAGGGGGACTAGCATGGAGACCCAGTACTTC CASRGTSMETQYF
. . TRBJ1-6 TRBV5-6 TGTGCCAGCAGTGTACCGACGGAGTATAATTCACCCCTCCACTTT CASSVPTEYNSPLHF
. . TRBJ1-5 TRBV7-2 TGTGCCAGCAGCTTAGATCGGGGAGGCAATCAGCCCCAGCATTTT CASSLDRGGNQPQHF
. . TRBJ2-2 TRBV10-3 TGTGCCATCAGGAGGACAGAGTTTACCGGGGAGCTGTTTTTT CAIRRTEFTGELFF
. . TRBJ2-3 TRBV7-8 TGTGCCAGCAGCTTAGGCGGGAACACAGATACGCAGTATTTT CASSLGGNTDTQYF
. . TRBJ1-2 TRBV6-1 TGTGCCAGCAGTGAACGAGGCTATGGCTACACCTTC CASSERGYGYTF
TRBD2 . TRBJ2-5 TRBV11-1 TGTGCCAGCAGCCCGAGCGGGGAAGAGACCCAGTACTTC CASSPSGEETQYF
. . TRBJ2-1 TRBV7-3 TGTGCCAGCAGCCGTAGCCAGGGGGGTGAGCAGTTCTTC CASSRSQGGEQFF
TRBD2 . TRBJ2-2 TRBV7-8 TGTGCCAGCAGCTTTTTGTCGGTGCGGGGGGCGGAGGCCGGGGAGCTGTTTTTT CASSFLSVRGAEAGELFF
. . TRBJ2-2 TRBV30 TGTGCCTGGAGTTCCACTAGCAGGAGCGGGGAGCTGTTTTTT CAWSSTSRSGELFF
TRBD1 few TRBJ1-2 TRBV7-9 TGTGCCAGCAGCTCGGGACAGGGAGGCGGCTACACCTTC CASSSGQGGGYTF
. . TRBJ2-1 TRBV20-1 TGCAGTGCCCACAATGTCAATGAGCAGTTCTTC CSAHNVNEQFF
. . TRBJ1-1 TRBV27 TGTGCCAGCAGTTTATCGGCAGACAGAAGCACTGAAGCTTTCTTT CASSLSADRSTEAFF